The 2 T cell receptor beta chains below all came from one sample that was sequenced in a study of cytotoxic CD8 clonotypes in ibrutinib-treated CLL. Here immunoSEQ multiplex PCR was the method, and the copy in TCRdb shows in-frame clones only, minus some. The sample yields just over 200,000 clones, roughly 79% seen once. The starting material was PBMCs, obtained after 12 months of ibrutinib treatment. Every receptor here comes from a human donor with chronic lymphocytic leukemia.

The V call is TRBV6-6, the J call TRBJ2-5; 9 bases match TRBD2. The CDR3 runs 15 residues. With V trimmed by 2 bases and J by 5 bases, 6 bases remained unmatched. The V gene's germline CDR1 is MNHNY and CDR2 SVGAGI (reference sequence). CDR3: CASSYPAAGGETQYF. The CDR3 DNA sequence: TGTGCCAGCAGTTACCCTGCGGCGGGGGGGGAGACCCAGTACTTC.

The CDR3 DNA follows: TGTGCCAGCTCACCGCCGGCCCTTAGCGTGGCCCGAGATACGCAGTATTTT. This sequence encodes CASSPPALSVARDTQYF. The gene calls are TRBV18 and TRBJ2-3; possible D gene TRBD2, 5 bases. V was shortened by 3 bases and J by 5 bases, with 21 bases between the two germline ends. The V gene's germline CDR1 is KGHSH and CDR2 LQKENI. The CDR3 extends over 17 amino acids.